The rows below give T cell receptor beta chains drawn from one sample of a study of blood T cells in healthy people across ages. Each CDR3 protein gets one entry after TCRdb re-called the 5' RACE reads with MiXCR. The sample lists around 870,000 distinct CDR3 sequences, 25% to 30% occurring once. The material sequenced was blood. These receptors were taken from an elderly woman in good health. The CDR3 runs from the conserved cysteine through the conserved F or W. The D gene is left open where the match is weak. Expanded clones are given a class, and other clones once, few, many or no size at all.

j_call clone_size d_call v_call cdr3_nt cdr3_aa
TRBJ1-6 . . TRBV2 TGTGCCAGCAGCTCGGTCACTTTATATGGAACCCTCCACTTT CASSSVTLYGTLHF
TRBJ2-2 . TRBD2 TRBV15 TGTGCCACCAGCGGAGGGCTAGCGGGGGGGACCAACACCGGGGAGCTGTTTTTT CATSGGLAGGTNTGELFF
TRBJ2-1 many TRBD2 TRBV20-1 TGCAGCTCCCGAGCTAGCGGGCACAATGAGCAGTTCTTC CSSRASGHNEQFF
TRBJ1-2 . TRBD1 TRBV2 TGTGCCAGTGTTGGGACAGCTCACCCCGGCTACACCTTC CASVGTAHPGYTF
TRBJ2-5 few . TRBV3-1 TGTGCCAGCAGCCAAAGGACAGTCCAAGAGACCCAGTACTTC CASSQRTVQETQYF
TRBJ2-7 . . TRBV5-6 TGTGCCAGCGGCTCCTTGGGCCCTAATCTATACGAGCAGTACTTC CASGSLGPNLYEQYF
TRBJ2-5 many TRBD1 TRBV7-9 TGTGCCAGCAGACCTGGACAGGGGTCGACCCAGTACTTC CASRPGQGSTQYF
TRBJ2-1 many TRBD1 TRBV15 TGTGCCACCAGCAGAGCCCGGACAGGAATAGGTGAGCAGTTCTTC CATSRARTGIGEQFF
TRBJ2-4 . . TRBV6-2/TRBV6-3 TGTGCCAGCAGTTACGGGCGGGGAAAGGCCAAAAACATTCAGTACTTC CASSYGRGKAKNIQYF
TRBJ1-6 few TRBD1 TRBV6-6 TGTGCCAGCAGAGAGGGACAGGGACAATCCTATAATTCACCCCTCCACTTT CASREGQGQSYNSPLHF
TRBJ2-3 many . TRBV7-9 TGTGCCAGCAGCTTACTAGCCGGCCCAGATACGCAGTATTTT CASSLLAGPDTQYF
TRBJ1-2 many . TRBV15 TGTGCCACCAGCAGAGATTCCGTGAAATATGGCTACACCTTC CATSRDSVKYGYTF
TRBJ2-3 few . TRBV20-1 TGCAGTGCTAGAGCGCAAGCAACAGATACGCAGTATTTT CSARAQATDTQYF
TRBJ1-6 . TRBD1 TRBV5-5 TGTGCCAGCAGCTTGCTTGGGGGACAGGGGGCGTATTCACCCCTCCACTTT CASSLLGGQGAYSPLHF
TRBJ2-5 . . TRBV20-1 TGCAGTGCCGATGACCGAGCCTACAATGAGCAGTACTTC CSADDRAYNEQYF
TRBJ2-7 many . TRBV6-6 TGTGCCACCGAAAATAAGAACTCCTACGAGCAGTACTTC CATENKNSYEQYF
TRBJ1-2 many TRBD1 TRBV29-1 TGCAGCGTATCCGGGACAGTCTATGGCTACACCTTC CSVSGTVYGYTF
TRBJ2-2 . TRBD1 TRBV5-1 TGCGCCAGCAGCAAAGCCGGGACAGGGAACACCGGGGAGCGGTTTTTT CASSKAGTGNTGERFF
TRBJ2-3 many . TRBV12-3/TRBV12-4 TGTGCCAGCAGACTAGACACGGGGGGCACAGATACGCAGTATTTT CASRLDTGGTDTQYF
TRBJ1-5 once . TRBV2 TGTGCCAGCAGTAAACAGAACCTTAATAGCAATCAGCCCCAGCATTTT CASSKQNLNSNQPQHF
TRBJ2-1 many . TRBV12-3/TRBV12-4 TGTGCCAGCAGCTCCAAAGTAGGCTCACAGGGTTCACGCAATGAGCAGTTCTTC CASSSKVGSQGSRNEQFF
TRBJ1-1 . . TRBV20-1 TGCAGTGCCCAGGGGATAATTACTGAAGCTTTCTTT CSAQGIITEAFF
TRBJ1-2 many . TRBV7-2 TGTGCCAGCAGCTCACGACCCCCAGGAGAAGGCTACACCTTC CASSSRPPGEGYTF
TRBJ2-7 few . TRBV21-1 TGTGCCAGCAGCAAAAGGGACACTCGGAGGGGGCAGTACTTC CASSKRDTRRGQYF
TRBJ2-5 . TRBD2 TRBV28 TGTGCCAGCACTTTCTTAGCGGGGGAGGACAATGAGCAGTACTTC CASTFLAGEDNEQYF
TRBJ2-7 many . TRBV6-6 TGTGCCAGCAGTTACGTTTCTGGGACGAACTACGAGCAGTACTTC CASSYVSGTNYEQYF
TRBJ2-5 many . TRBV30 TGTGCCTGGAGTACCGGGGAGACCCAGTACTTC CAWSTGETQYF
TRBJ2-2 few . TRBV10-3 TGTGCCATCAGTTCGAACACCGGGGAGCTGTTTTTT CAISSNTGELFF
TRBJ2-5 . . TRBV28 TGTGCCAGCAGTCCCGGGACCCCAGAGACCCAGTACTTC CASSPGTPETQYF
TRBJ2-6 . . TRBV6-1 TGTGCCAGCAGGGAAACCGGGGCCAACGTCCTGACTTTC CASRETGANVLTF
TRBJ2-1 . TRBD2 TRBV7-8 TGTGCCAGCACCGATTGGACTAGCGGGGGTAGTTTCTTC CASTDWTSGGSFF
TRBJ1-2 many TRBD1 TRBV11-2 TGTGCCAGCAGCTCAACCCGGGACAGGGGGCGCAAAGACGGCTACACCTTC CASSSTRDRGRKDGYTF
TRBJ2-2 . . TRBV20-1 TGCAGTGCCGAGTCGGGAATAGCGGCCGGGGAGCTGTTTTTT CSAESGIAAGELFF
TRBJ2-4 many TRBD1 TRBV10-2 TGCGCCACGACAGGGGGTGTCAAAAACATTCAGTACTTC CATTGGVKNIQYF
TRBJ2-2 few TRBD1 TRBV10-3 TGTGCCATCAGTCGTGACAGGGACACCGGGGAGCTGTTTTTT CAISRDRDTGELFF
TRBJ1-5 many . TRBV10-2 TGCGCCAGCAGTGAGGGGCTAAGCAATCAGCCCCAGCATTTT CASSEGLSNQPQHF
TRBJ1-5 many . TRBV6-6 TGTGCCAGCAAAGGGGGGCAGGGTCAGCCCCAGCATTTT CASKGGQGQPQHF
TRBJ2-7 . TRBD1 TRBV29-1 TGCAGCGCCCTGACCCGGGACAGACTCTACGAGCAGTACTTC CSALTRDRLYEQYF
TRBJ2-7 . TRBD1 TRBV19 TGTGCCAGTAGTATAGGACAGGGGTGGTACAATGAGCAGTACTTC CASSIGQGWYNEQYF
TRBJ1-1 . . TRBV30 TGTGCCTGGGATGGGACAAGGGACCCTAAGAACACTGAAGCTTTCTTT CAWDGTRDPKNTEAFF
TRBJ2-5 many . TRBV3-1 TGTGCCAGCAGCCAAGTCGGAAAGGTTCAAGAGACCCAGTACTTC CASSQVGKVQETQYF
TRBJ1-3 . . TRBV6-6 TGTGCCAGCAGACAGGGTCGTGCGTCCTCTGGAAACACCATATATTTT CASRQGRASSGNTIYF
TRBJ2-7 many . TRBV29-1 TGCAGCGCCACCTCAGTATCCTACGAGCAGTACTTC CSATSVSYEQYF
TRBJ1-1 many . TRBV20-1 TGCAGTGCCCCTGGGGCAGGGTGGGAGAACACTGAAGCTTTCTTT CSAPGAGWENTEAFF
TRBJ2-6 few TRBD1 TRBV20-1 TGCAGTGCCCCTGACAGGGGGTCTGGGGCCAACGTCCTGACTTTC CSAPDRGSGANVLTF
TRBJ2-1 . TRBD2 TRBV20-1 TGCAGTGCTAGTCCGGGGGGGCAGTTTTACAATGAGCAGTTCTTC CSASPGGQFYNEQFF
TRBJ1-2 . . TRBV7-9 TGTGCCAGCAGTGGGAGCCTTCCCGAACAGGGTTACTATGGCTACACCTTC CASSGSLPEQGYYGYTF
TRBJ1-1 . . TRBV4-1 TGCGCCAGCAGCCAAGGAGAGGCCAGGGTGAACACTGAAGCTTTCTTT CASSQGEARVNTEAFF
TRBJ2-7 . . TRBV5-6 TGTGCCAGCAGCACGCCGGGACTGGGGGCGTTTTTGTACTTC CASSTPGLGAFLYF
TRBJ2-3 . TRBD2 TRBV12-3/TRBV12-4 TGTGCCAGCAGTTTAGCCTCACTAGCGGGGACCCGCGCAGATGCGCAGTATTTT CASSLASLAGTRADAQYF
TRBJ1-2 many . TRBV7-9 TGTGCCAGCAGCTTATTGGAGGGGGTCGGCTACACCTTC CASSLLEGVGYTF
TRBJ2-1 many TRBD2 TRBV25-1 TGTGCCAGCAGTTATACTAGCGGGGGGGCTGGGAATGAGCAGTTCTTC CASSYTSGGAGNEQFF
TRBJ2-7 . . TRBV4-2 TGTGCCAGCAGCCAGTCCCTAGCGACCTCCTACGAGCAGTACTTC CASSQSLATSYEQYF
TRBJ2-2 . . TRBV5-1 TGCGCCAGCAGCTTGTCGGGGGATCGCACCGGGGAGCTGTTTTTT CASSLSGDRTGELFF
TRBJ2-1 many TRBD2 TRBV28 TGTGCCAGCAGTTTAATGGCTAGCGGGTACAATGAGCAGTTCTTC CASSLMASGYNEQFF